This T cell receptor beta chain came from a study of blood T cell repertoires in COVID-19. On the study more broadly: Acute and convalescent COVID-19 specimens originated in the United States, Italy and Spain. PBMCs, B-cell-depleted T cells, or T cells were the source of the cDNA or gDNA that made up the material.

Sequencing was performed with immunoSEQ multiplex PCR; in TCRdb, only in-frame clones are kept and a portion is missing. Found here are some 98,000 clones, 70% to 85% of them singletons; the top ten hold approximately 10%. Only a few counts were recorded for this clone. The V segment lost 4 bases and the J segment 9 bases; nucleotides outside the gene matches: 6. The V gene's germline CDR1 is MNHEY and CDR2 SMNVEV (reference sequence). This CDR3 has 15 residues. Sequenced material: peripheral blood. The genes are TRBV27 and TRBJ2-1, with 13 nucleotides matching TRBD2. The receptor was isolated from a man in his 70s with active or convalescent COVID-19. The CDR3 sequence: CASSYRTSGGGEQFF. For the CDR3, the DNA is TGTGCCAGCAGTTATCGGACTAGCGGGGGAGGTGAGCAGTTCTTC.